The present T cell receptor beta chain was sequenced within a study of shared clonotypes between healthy human individuals. CDR1 is SNHLY, CDR2 FYNNEI, per germline. This CDR3 is built from 14 residues. Trimming took 7 bases from V and 3 from J, leaving 13 bases between them. This table comes from immunoSEQ multiplex PCR, and its TCRdb copy is limited to in-frame clones, with some not included. The sample yields over a million clones, under 99% seen once. This clonotype was obtained from a man in his thirties or forties in good health. The source material was naive CD4+ T cells sorted from blood. Regarding subset: CD45RA+ positively selected. This chain connects TRBV2 to TRBJ2-4; no definite D call. The CDR3 nucleotides are TGTGCCAGCACCAATGATTGGGGCAAAAACATTCAGTACTTC. Protein: CASTNDWGKNIQYF.